The clone carrying this T cell receptor beta chain has a count of ten or more. The sample belongs to a study of T-cell reconstitution after alpha-beta-depleted transplantation in children. V dropped 4 bases and J dropped 1 base, with 11 bases sitting between them. The germline V gene encodes CDR1 LGHNA and CDR2 YSLEER. This CDR3 has 15 residues. Preparation of the TCRbeta library was carried out with unique molecular identifiers. One entry per CDR3 protein, called by TCRdb with MiXCR from the PCR reads. The sample gives under 250,000 distinct CDR3 sequences, approximately 6.9% of which show up once; less than 7% is in the top ten.

The sample in question was PBMCs, obtained before TCRalphabeta/CD19-depleted stem cell transplant. This chain uses TRBV4-3 with TRBJ2-1; D is unclear. The source of this sequence is a boy aged 2 to 9 with acute lymphoblastic leukemia, due to receive a stem cell transplant. The CDR3 region is CASSLQEVSYNEQFF. CDR3 bases: TGCGCCAGCAGCCTCCAGGAAGTTTCCTACAATGAGCAGTTCTTC.